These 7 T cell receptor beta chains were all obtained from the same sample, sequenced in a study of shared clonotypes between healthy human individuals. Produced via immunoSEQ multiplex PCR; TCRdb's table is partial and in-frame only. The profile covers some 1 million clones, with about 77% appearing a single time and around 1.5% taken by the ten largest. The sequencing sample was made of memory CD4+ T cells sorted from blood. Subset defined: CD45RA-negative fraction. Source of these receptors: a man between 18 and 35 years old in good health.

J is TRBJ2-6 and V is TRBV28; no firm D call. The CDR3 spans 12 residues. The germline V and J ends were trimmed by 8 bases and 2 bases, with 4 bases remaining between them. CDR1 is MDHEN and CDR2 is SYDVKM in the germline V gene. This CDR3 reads CASGPGANVLTF. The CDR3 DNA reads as TGTGCCAGCGGCCCTGGGGCCAACGTCCTGACTTTC.

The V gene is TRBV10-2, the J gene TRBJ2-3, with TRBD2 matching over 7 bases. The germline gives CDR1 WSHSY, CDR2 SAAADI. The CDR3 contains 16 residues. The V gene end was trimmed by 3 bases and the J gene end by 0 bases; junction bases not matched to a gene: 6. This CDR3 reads CASSDRLADSTDTQYF. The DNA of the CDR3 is TGCGCCAGCAGTGATCGGCTAGCGGATAGCACAGATACGCAGTATTTT.

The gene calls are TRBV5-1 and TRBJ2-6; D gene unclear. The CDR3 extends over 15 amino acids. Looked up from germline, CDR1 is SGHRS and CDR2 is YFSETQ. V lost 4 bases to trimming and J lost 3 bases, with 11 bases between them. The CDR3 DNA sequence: TGCGCCAGCAGCCCGAGTGGGTATGGGGCCAACGTCCTGACTTTC. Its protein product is CASSPSGYGANVLTF.

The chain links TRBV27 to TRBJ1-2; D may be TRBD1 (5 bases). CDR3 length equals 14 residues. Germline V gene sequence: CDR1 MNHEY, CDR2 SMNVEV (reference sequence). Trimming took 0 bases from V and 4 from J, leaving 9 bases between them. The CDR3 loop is CASSLSGDLYGYTF. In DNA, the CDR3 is TGTGCCAGCAGTTTATCGGGGGACCTCTATGGCTACACCTTC.

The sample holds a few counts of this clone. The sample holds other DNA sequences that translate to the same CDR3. CDR3: CASSQPRQGNEKLFF. The CDR3, as DNA: TGCGCCAGCAGCCAACCAAGACAGGGGAATGAAAAACTGTTTTTT. The chain combines TRBV4-1 with TRBJ1-4; TRBD1 matches at 8 bases. This CDR3 comprises 15 residues. V was clipped by 2 bases and J by 5 bases; unmatched bases: 4. Germline CDR1 and CDR2: MGHRA and YSYEKL.

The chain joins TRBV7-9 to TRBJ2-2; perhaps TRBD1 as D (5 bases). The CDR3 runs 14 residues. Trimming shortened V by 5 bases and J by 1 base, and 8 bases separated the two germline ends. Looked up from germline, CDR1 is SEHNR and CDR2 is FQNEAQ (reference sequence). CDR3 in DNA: TGTGCCAGCAGCCGCGGACAGAACACCGGGGAGCTGTTTTTT. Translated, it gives CASSRGQNTGELFF.

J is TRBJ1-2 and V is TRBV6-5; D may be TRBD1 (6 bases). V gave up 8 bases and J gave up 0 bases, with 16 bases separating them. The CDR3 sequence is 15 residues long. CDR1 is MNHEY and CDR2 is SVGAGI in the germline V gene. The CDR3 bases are TGTGCCAGCGGCCGCGGGGGGCTTTCTAACTATGGCTACACCTTC. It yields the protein CASGRGGLSNYGYTF.